This entry is about one TCR beta chain. Its antigen target is currently unknown. The input lacks base qualities; no much larger clone sits a single base away. The CDR3 regions of human TCRbeta chains were subjected to immunosequencing. In the original analysis: TCRs in the repertoires were compared against a reference library of SARS-CoV-2-specific TCRs that had been generated with the MIRA antigen-specificity platform. Breadth meant the fraction of unique TCRs that were SARS-CoV-2-associated, whereas depth meant the fraction of total T cells that were SARS-CoV-2-associated. Using the MIRA data, each spike-specific TCR was mapped to the spike region that the TCR reacts to and placed in a CD4 or CD8 class. Log10-transformed breadth and depth values were compared by one-way ANOVA with Sidak's multiple comparisons tests. Drawn from immuneACCESS, this table holds only the in-frame rearrangements with V and J called that TCRdb kept. Clones are partly lost; checked studies trace under half to an unresolved V gene and leave the rest unexplained. That table supplies the V and J calls and clone size; D and trimming were determined from the DNA. The sample table contains approximately 150,000 clones; only one count was recorded for 80% to 90% of them. The top ten clones comprise around 4.9% of the sample.

This entry is derived from a study of T cell responses to AZD1222 COVID-19 vaccine listed by TCRdb under 2021. Concerning the study at large: AZD1222 recipients with second doses at about 4 weeks or about 12 weeks were pooled, because spike-specific TCR depth and breadth did not differ between schedules. A total of approximately 240 trial participants underwent TCR sequencing, of whom roughly 210 had received two doses of AZD1222 and some 25 had received two doses of the MenACWY control vaccine. Trial participants were enrolled into age subgroups of 18-55, 56-69 and 70-plus years, which contained about 150, 27 and 61 TCR-sequenced participants, respectively. Results and caveats for the whole study, not just this receptor: After two AZD1222 doses, spike-specific TCR breadth and depth were significantly higher than at day 0 and than in MenACWY recipients. Vaccine-associated CD4 TCRs spanned the whole spike protein, with dominant responses in regions 160-218 and 743-854. Conclusions about previously exposed vaccinees are limited, since just six AZD1222 recipients were seropositive for SARS-CoV-2 at baseline. Reportedly, close to half of the unique spike-specific TCRs recognized epitopes lying outside the regions that are mutated in the B.1.351 and B.1.1.7 variants. Because no day 14 peak-response samples were available, the repertoires could be characterized only after the peak T cell response. Participants were mostly white British, with more females than males. The authors suggested clonal diversity may have been underestimated. The 56-69-year group was small, and its depth increase did not reach significance, likely because of low power.

V gives up 4 bases and J gives up 4 bases, and the segment between their germline ends measures 5 bases. In the germline V gene, CDR1 corresponds to MGHRA and CDR2 to YSYEKL. The CDR3 numbers 13 residues from cysteine through phenylalanine. The retained sequence is limited to the CDR3, 39 bases, with the frame set at the first base. Explained via the paper, the time point label denotes: baseline before first vaccination. Vaccinee samples came from UK trials COV001 and COV002, including a single-blind randomized controlled phase 2/3 trial of AZD1222 (ChAdOx1 nCoV-19) in healthy adults. For TCRbeta chain sequencing, PBMC samples were collected from trial participants at day 0 and at day 28 after the second dose.

The sequences come from peripheral blood, collected on day 0 of AZD1222 vaccination. The sequence joins TRBV4-1 to TRBJ2-6; the D segment cannot be called with confidence. This TCR was recovered from an adult in good health. The sequenced DNA is TGCGCCAGCAGCCTCGGGGGGGCCAACGTCCTGACTTTC. This is translated as CASSLGGANVLTF.